One sample yielded the 3 T cell receptor beta chains listed below, sequenced in a study of blood T cell repertoires in COVID-19. Libraries were prepared by immunoSEQ multiplex PCR; TCRdb keeps only in-frame clonotypes and omits some of them. Seen here are tens of thousands of clones, 79% observed once, and the top ten hold roughly 5%. What was sequenced was peripheral blood. Receptors were obtained from an elderly woman with active or convalescent COVID-19.

The chain combines TRBV28 with TRBJ1-4, with 8 bases matching TRBD1. Looked up from germline, CDR1 is MDHEN and CDR2 is SYDVKM. The CDR3 sequence is 17 residues long. J was trimmed by 3 bases and V by 0 bases; bases with no gene match: 6. CDR3 in DNA: TGTGCCAGCAGTTTATGGGGGCAGGGGGCGGCTAATGAAAAACTGTTTTTT. Translating it yields CASSLWGQGAANEKLFF.

The chain links TRBV4-1 to TRBJ1-4; 8 bases line up with TRBD1. The J segment lost 10 bases and the V segment lost 4 bases, leaving 11 bases of the junction unmatched. This CDR3 contains 15 residues. Germline assignment: CDR1 MGHRA and CDR2 YSYEKL. CDR3 bases: TGCGCCAGCAGCCGACTCAGGGGGCCCGTAGGAAAACTGTTTTTT. Translating it yields CASSRLRGPVGKLFF.

The chain couples TRBV14 to TRBJ1-6, with D tentatively TRBD1 (5 bases). Germline V lookup: CDR1 SGHDN, CDR2 FVKESK. The ends were cut back, 5 bases at V and 1 base at J, with 12 bases in the middle. This CDR3 region has 16 residues. The CDR3 DNA reads as TGTGCCAGCAGCTACAGGAGTAGTTCCTATAATTCACCCCTCCACTTT. Encoded protein: CASSYRSSSYNSPLHF.